This is a list of T cell receptor beta chains from one sample in a study of early T cells in non-severe SARS-CoV-2 infection. TCRdb passed the 5' RACE reads through MiXCR, listing each CDR3 protein once. The sample includes roughly 69,000 distinct CDR3 sequences, more than 8.5% seen only once; the top ten take 15% to 17%. Sequencing was performed on whole blood, taken at baseline. Source of these receptors: an adult who was a healthcare worker with PCR-confirmed SARS-CoV-2 infection or an uninfected control (not recorded which). Both conserved end residues are part of each CDR3. A D gene is named only where the DNA matches it firmly. Some rows have no size entry. The others give once, few or many, or a class for an expanded clone.

size | D | J | V | CDR3 | DNA
few | - | TRBJ1-1 | TRBV15 | CATSREITTEAFF | TGTGCCACCAGCAGGGAGATCACCACTGAAGCTTTCTTT
- | - | TRBJ2-3 | TRBV6-2/TRBV6-3 | CASSFKDTQYF | TGTGCCAGCAGTTTTAAAGATACGCAGTATTTT
few | - | TRBJ2-7 | TRBV18 | CASSQGNSPGDEQYF | TGTGCCAGCTCACAGGGGAACTCGCCCGGGGACGAGCAGTACTTC
few | - | TRBJ1-2 | TRBV6-5 | CASSYLQGSNYGYTF | TGTGCCAGCAGTTACTTACAGGGTTCCAACTATGGCTACACCTTC
many | TRBD2 | TRBJ2-1 | TRBV7-9 | CASSPGLLGTSDDEQFF | TGTGCCAGCAGCCCGGGACTATTGGGGACTAGCGATGATGAGCAGTTCTTC
few | - | TRBJ1-1 | TRBV14 | CASSQMNTEAFF | TGTGCCAGCAGCCAAATGAACACTGAAGCTTTCTTT
many | - | TRBJ2-6 | TRBV5-5 | CASRGPGANVLTF | TGTGCCAGCAGGGGACCTGGGGCCAACGTCCTGACTTTC
many | TRBD2 | TRBJ2-1 | TRBV27 | CASSTPGLALHNEQFF | TGTGCCAGCAGTACGCCGGGACTAGCTTTACACAATGAGCAGTTCTTC
few | - | TRBJ2-1 | TRBV28 | CASRDNEQFF | TGTGCCAGCAGAGACAATGAGCAGTTCTTC
- | - | TRBJ1-2 | TRBV29-1 | CSVSRDINYGYTF | TGCAGCGTGTCCCGGGACATAAACTATGGCTACACCTTC
many | - | TRBJ2-7 | TRBV27 | CASSARRGEQYF | TGTGCCAGCAGTGCCAGAAGGGGCGAGCAGTACTTC
many | TRBD2 | TRBJ2-3 | TRBV9 | CASSVDLAGGMTDTQYF | TGTGCCAGCAGCGTAGATTTAGCGGGAGGGATGACAGATACGCAGTATTTT
once | - | TRBJ2-7 | TRBV6-6 | CASSYSRGPFYREGAYEQYF | TGTGCCAGCAGTTACTCGAGGGGACCTTTCTACAGGGAGGGGGCCTACGAGCAGTACTTC
many | TRBD1 | TRBJ2-7 | TRBV7-9 | CASSLEGWGQGRYEQYF | TGTGCCAGCAGCTTAGAAGGCTGGGGACAGGGTCGCTACGAGCAGTACTTC
many | TRBD1 | TRBJ2-2 | TRBV10-3 | CAISDTGGAQTGELFF | TGTGCCATCAGTGATACAGGGGGCGCCCAGACCGGGGAGCTGTTTTTT
- | TRBD2 | TRBJ2-1 | TRBV4-3 | CASSQDSLAGGPWFF | TGCGCCAGCAGCCAAGATTCCCTAGCGGGAGGGCCCTGGTTCTTC
- | - | TRBJ1-5 | TRBV27 | CASSLREGNQPQHF | TGTGCCAGCAGTCTGAGGGAGGGCAATCAGCCCCAGCATTTT
- | - | TRBJ1-5 | TRBV28 | CASSWTIHNQPQHF | TGTGCCAGCAGTTGGACAATACACAATCAGCCCCAGCATTTT
many | - | TRBJ1-5 | TRBV6-1 | CASSEQGSNQPQHF | TGTGCCAGCAGTGAACAGGGTAGCAATCAGCCCCAGCATTTT
many | - | TRBJ2-2 | TRBV4-2 | CASSQDLDRELFF | TGTGCCAGCAGCCAAGATTTGGACCGGGAGCTGTTTTTT
many | - | TRBJ1-5 | TRBV19 | CASLETGRGNQPQHF | TGTGCCAGTCTCGAAACAGGGAGGGGCAATCAGCCCCAGCATTTT
few | - | TRBJ2-6 | TRBV19 | CATTPGRARLSGTNVLTF | TGTGCCACCACCCCGGGAAGGGCTCGCCTCTCTGGGACCAACGTCCTGACTTTC
many | - | TRBJ1-3 | TRBV7-9 | CASSLARAAGGNTIYF | TGTGCCAGCAGCTTAGCGCGGGCAGCCGGAGGAAACACCATATATTTT
- | - | TRBJ1-5 | TRBV5-1 | CASSLGGIDQPQHF | TGCGCCAGCAGCTTAGGGGGGATTGATCAGCCCCAGCATTTT
many | TRBD2 | TRBJ2-7 | TRBV9 | CASSVAGASYEQYF | TGTGCCAGCAGCGTGGCGGGAGCATCCTACGAGCAGTACTTC
many | - | TRBJ1-6 | TRBV28 | CASSSGPSYNSPLHF | TGTGCCAGCAGTTCGGGACCCTCCTATAATTCACCCCTCCACTTT
few | - | TRBJ2-5 | TRBV29-1 | CSVRSRGLETQYF | TGCAGCGTCCGCTCTCGGGGTCTGGAGACCCAGTACTTC
- | TRBD1 | TRBJ1-2 | TRBV11-1 | CASSSGRDRNWGYTF | TGTGCCAGCAGCTCGGGCCGGGACAGGAATTGGGGCTACACCTTC
few | TRBD1 | TRBJ1-4 | TRBV27 | CASRRTGANEKLFF | TGTGCCAGCAGGAGGACAGGTGCAAATGAAAAACTGTTTTTT
- | - | TRBJ1-1 | TRBV29-1 | CSAFNGPNTEAFF | TGCAGCGCCTTCAACGGACCGAACACTGAAGCTTTCTTT
- | - | TRBJ2-1 | TRBV12-3/TRBV12-4 | CASSLFSGNEQFF | TGTGCCAGCAGTTTGTTTTCTGGCAATGAGCAGTTCTTC
many | - | TRBJ2-1 | TRBV6-2/TRBV6-3 | CASSGASDYNEQFF | TGTGCCAGCAGTGGGGCTAGCGACTACAATGAGCAGTTCTTC
many | TRBD2 | TRBJ2-7 | TRBV20-1 | CSARGGRTYEQYF | TGCAGTGCTAGGGGGGGGAGGACCTACGAGCAGTACTTC
few | - | TRBJ2-1 | TRBV19 | CASSIRNSYNEQFF | TGTGCCAGTAGTATAAGAAACTCCTACAATGAGCAGTTCTTC
few | TRBD2 | TRBJ2-5 | TRBV6-2/TRBV6-3 | CASSYQREGQETQYF | TGTGCCAGCAGTTATCAACGGGAGGGCCAAGAGACCCAGTACTTC
many | - | TRBJ2-7 | TRBV28 | CASSLGTAGLTYEQYF | TGTGCCAGCAGTTTGGGGACAGCCGGACTAACCTACGAGCAGTACTTC
many | - | TRBJ2-7 | TRBV28 | CASRISTVYEQYF | TGTGCCAGCAGAATATCGACGGTTTACGAGCAGTACTTC
few | TRBD1 | TRBJ2-7 | TRBV5-1 | CASSMDRNSYEQYF | TGCGCCAGCAGCATGGACAGGAACTCCTACGAGCAGTACTTC
- | - | TRBJ2-2 | TRBV7-2 | CASSRTRGNTGELFF | TGTGCCAGCAGCCGAACCCGGGGGAACACCGGGGAGCTGTTTTTT
- | TRBD2 | TRBJ2-1 | TRBV4-1 | CASSRGASGPYNEQFF | TGCGCCAGCAGCCGGGGTGCTAGCGGTCCATACAATGAGCAGTTCTTC
many | TRBD2 | TRBJ2-3 | TRBV19 | CASSRTSGSTDTQYF | TGTGCCAGTAGTAGGACTAGCGGTAGCACAGATACGCAGTATTTT
many | - | TRBJ1-2 | TRBV18 | CASSPPPDSYGYTF | TGTGCCAGCTCACCACCGCCGGATTCCTATGGCTACACCTTC
few | - | TRBJ1-6 | TRBV28 | CASAFRGSPLHF | TGTGCCAGCGCCTTTAGAGGGTCACCCCTCCACTTT
- | - | TRBJ2-2 | TRBV20-1 | CSASVPRGLKTGELFF | TGCAGTGCTAGCGTGCCCCGGGGGCTGAAAACCGGGGAGCTGTTTTTT
few | TRBD1 | TRBJ2-7 | TRBV29-1 | CSVWDRVSYEQYF | TGCAGCGTTTGGGACAGGGTCTCATACGAGCAGTACTTC
few | - | TRBJ2-3 | TRBV28 | CASRPSGLPTDTQYF | TGTGCCAGCAGACCCTCGGGACTCCCCACAGATACGCAGTATTTT
many | - | TRBJ2-1 | TRBV29-1 | CSVDRDGISYNEQFF | TGCAGCGTTGATCGGGACGGAATCTCCTACAATGAGCAGTTCTTC
- | TRBD2 | TRBJ2-7 | TRBV7-2 | CASSPPGLVSYEQYF | TGTGCCAGCAGCCCCCCGGGACTAGTCTCCTACGAGCAGTACTTC
- | - | TRBJ1-1 | TRBV7-9 | CASSPKRSSTLDVNTEAFF | TGTGCCAGCAGCCCCAAGAGGTCTTCTACCCTCGACGTGAACACTGAAGCTTTCTTT
many | - | TRBJ2-3 | TRBV19 | CASAPTHPDTQYF | TGTGCCAGCGCACCGACCCACCCAGATACGCAGTATTTT
many | TRBD1 | TRBJ1-5 | TRBV29-1 | CSVAGTGGNQPQHF | TGCAGCGTTGCCGGGACAGGGGGCAATCAGCCCCAGCATTTT
many | - | TRBJ2-1 | TRBV2 | CARRLVVDEQFF | TGTGCCAGAAGACTAGTAGTGGATGAGCAGTTCTTC
many | - | TRBJ2-1 | TRBV5-5 | CASSLVARANEQFF | TGTGCCAGCAGCTTGGTTGCCAGGGCCAATGAGCAGTTCTTC
few | TRBD1 | TRBJ2-7 | TRBV29-1 | CSPRPGGQGSYEQYF | TGCAGCCCTAGACCCGGTGGACAGGGGTCCTACGAGCAGTACTTC
- | TRBD1 | TRBJ1-4 | TRBV9 | CASSLTGDEKLFF | TGTGCCAGCAGCTTGACAGGGGACGAAAAACTGTTTTTT
medium-sized | TRBD1 | TRBJ2-7 | TRBV5-4 | CASSLQGTYEQYF | TGTGCCAGCAGCTTACAGGGGACCTACGAGCAGTACTTC
few | TRBD2 | TRBJ2-1 | TRBV18 | CASSPFSGSGLNEQFF | TGTGCCAGCTCACCGTTTAGCGGGAGTGGGCTTAATGAGCAGTTCTTC